Listed here are 31 T cell receptor beta chains from one sample, sequenced in a study of T cell clones after liver transplantation. The assay was immunoSEQ multiplex PCR, and TCRdb's table has in-frame clones only and misses some. The data hold some 45,000 clones, with 86% observed a single time. This material consisted of CD4+ T cells from blood, taken 24 months after liver transplant. The origin of the receptors is a human patient who received a liver transplant. T cells may partly derive from the graft donor.

This clone was seen a single time. This chain joins TRBV5-1 and TRBJ2-5; no definite D call. The ends were cut back, 6 bases at V and 2 bases at J, with 14 bases in the middle. CDR3 length equals 14 residues. CDR1 SGHRS and CDR2 YFSETQ come from the germline V gene. In DNA form, the CDR3 reads TGCGCCAGCACTTACGGCAGTTCTCAAGAGACCCAGTACTTC. Its translation is CASTYGSSQETQYF.

The chain uses TRBV2 and TRBJ2-2, with TRBD1 identical over 8 bases. The CDR3 covers 14 residues. J lost 6 bases, V lost 3 bases, and 3 bases had no gene match. Germline loops: CDR1 SNHLY, CDR2 FYNNEI. CDR3: CASSDRGPAGELFF. In DNA form, the CDR3 reads TGTGCCAGCAGTGACAGGGGGCCTGCCGGGGAGCTGTTTTTT.

The chain uses TRBV11-2 and TRBJ2-6, with 7 positions matching TRBD1. The CDR3 extends over 12 amino acids. Trimming took 5 bases from V and 15 from J; bases not matched to a gene: 7. Germline lookup yields CDR1 SGHAT and CDR2 FQNNGV. CDR3 sequence (DNA): TGTGCCAGCAGCGCCTCGACAGGGACCCTGACTTTC. Its protein product is CASSASTGTLTF. Full variable domain (missing parts from reference TRBV11-2 and TRBJ2-6): EAGVAQSPRYKIIEKRQSVAFWCNPISGHATLYWYQQILGQGPKLLIQFQNNGVVDDSQLPKDRFSAERLKGVDSTLKIQPAKLEDSAVYLCASSASTGTLTFGAGSRLTVL.

V and J are TRBV7-9 and TRBJ1-6, with a weak D call TRBD1 (5 bases). This CDR3 contains 15 residues. The germline CDR1 and CDR2 sequences are SEHNR and FQNEAQ (reference sequence). Trimming pared 5 bases from V and 6 bases from J, leaving 14 bases between. The CDR3 DNA sequence: TGTGCCAGCAGCGCGGGGGAGGCCTCTAATTCACCCCTCCACTTT. This codes for CASSAGEASNSPLHF.

This chain links TRBV7-9 with TRBJ2-2, with TRBD1 matching over 8 bases. CDR3 length: 16 amino acids. The V gene end was trimmed by 5 bases and the J gene end by 6 bases; junction bases not matched to a gene: 11. Looked up from germline, CDR1 is SEHNR and CDR2 is FQNEAQ (reference sequence). CDR3 residues: CASSPVGQGLSGELFF. CDR3 nucleotide sequence: TGTGCCAGCAGCCCAGTCGGACAGGGCTTATCCGGGGAGCTGTTTTTT.

This rearrangement joins TRBV5-8 to TRBJ1-3, with D perhaps TRBD1 (6 bases). The CDR3 is 15 residues long. Germline V CDR1 and CDR2: SGHTS, YDEGEE. Trimming pared 0 bases from V and 3 bases from J, leaving 10 bases between. CDR3 region: CASSLDGGSGNTIYF. The DNA of the CDR3 is TGTGCCAGCAGCTTGGATGGGGGCAGTGGAAACACCATATATTTT. The whole variable domain, remainder taken from reference TRBV5-8 and TRBJ1-3, is EAGVTQSPTHLIKTRGQQATLRCSPISGHTSVYWYQQALGLGLQFLLWYDEGEERNRGNFPPRFSGRQFPNYSSELNVNALELEDSALYLCASSLDGGSGNTIYFGEGSWLTVV.

V usage is TRBV14 and J usage is TRBJ1-1; 10 nucleotides agree with TRBD1. V lost 2 bases, J lost 2 bases, and 2 bases stayed unmatched. Germline assignment: CDR1 SGHDN and CDR2 FVKESK. The CDR3 extends over 15 amino acids. CDR3: CASSQRDRGNTEAFF. The DNA of the CDR3 is TGTGCCAGCAGCCAACGGGACAGGGGCAACACTGAAGCTTTCTTT.

V usage is TRBV6-1 and J usage is TRBJ1-5, with D tentatively TRBD1 (6 bases). The CDR3 totals 15 residues. In germline, CDR1 is MNHNS, CDR2 SASEGT. V was cut by 4 bases and J by 3 bases, with 13 bases left in between. Here the CDR3 DNA reads TGTGCCAGCAGTGGAAGCCCAGGGGTCAATCAGCCCCAGCATTTT. The encoded protein is CASSGSPGVNQPQHF.

V is TRBV2 and J is TRBJ1-5, with D possibly matching TRBD1 (6 bases). The CDR3 totals 14 residues. V was pared by 6 bases and J by 4 bases, with 13 bases between. The germline gives CDR1 SNHLY, CDR2 FYNNEI. In DNA form, the CDR3 reads TGTGCCAGCAGCGCAGGGGCGGTAAATCAGCCCCAGCATTTT. As protein: CASSAGAVNQPQHF. The variable domain in full, with the rest retrieved from reference TRBV2 and TRBJ1-5, is EPEVTQTPSHQVTQMGQEVILRCVPISNHLYFYWYRQILGQKVEFLVSFYNNEISEKSEIFDDQFSVERPDGSNFTLKIRSTKLEDSAMYFCASSAGAVNQPQHFGDGTRLSIL.

The V gene is TRBV19, the J gene TRBJ1-5; a weak D match, TRBD1 (5 bases). In germline, CDR1 is LNHDA, CDR2 SQIVND (reference sequence). The CDR3 has 14 amino acids. The V end lost 11 bases, the J end lost 7 bases, and 21 bases lay between the germline ends. The CDR3 reads CACDRGGLGQPQHF. CDR3 sequence (DNA): TGTGCCTGCGACCGGGGCGGGTTAGGGCAGCCCCAGCATTTT.

V and J are TRBV19 and TRBJ1-5; 7 bases match TRBD1. V shed 9 bases, J shed 0 bases, and the junction held 14 bases outside the gene matches. CDR1 and CDR2 (germline): LNHDA, SQIVND (reference sequence). The CDR3 has 17 amino acids. The CDR3 DNA sequence: TGTGCCAGCGACCGGGACAGCAGCCTTTATAGCAATCAGCCCCAGCATTTT. Protein product: CASDRDSSLYSNQPQHF. The full variable domain, its missing parts supplied by reference TRBV19 and TRBJ1-5, is DGGITQSPKYLFRKEGQNVTLSCEQNLNHDAMYWYRQDPGQGLRLIYYSQIVNDFQKGDIAEGYSVSREKKESFPLTVTSAQKNPTAFYLCASDRDSSLYSNQPQHFGDGTRLSIL.

The J gene is TRBJ1-2, the V gene TRBV6-5; possible D gene TRBD1, 5 bases. V shed 2 bases and J shed 8 bases, with 18 bases lying between them. Germline V gene data show CDR1 as MNHEY and CDR2 as SVGAGI. The CDR3 runs to 15 residues. CDR3 protein: CASSYGGTARGGYTF. In DNA form, the CDR3 reads TGTGCCAGCAGTTACGGTGGGACGGCCAGAGGGGGCTACACCTTC.

This rearrangement joins TRBV10-3 to TRBJ2-7, with a weak D call TRBD1 (6 bases). V was pared by 10 bases and J by 7 bases, with 23 bases between. This CDR3 comprises 14 residues. Germline values: CDR1 ENHRY, CDR2 SYGVKD. CDR3 nucleotide sequence: TGTGCCACGGGGACACGACAAAAAATGGGGGAGCAGTACTTC. It yields the protein CATGTRQKMGEQYF.

This chain uses TRBV5-8 with TRBJ1-3, with a weak D call TRBD1 (5 bases). The CDR3 is 14 residues long. The V end lost 4 bases, the J end lost 0 bases, and 8 bases lay between the germline ends. Looked up from germline, CDR1 is SGHTS and CDR2 is YDEGEE. The CDR3 DNA sequence: TGTGCCAGCAGCGGACACCGCTCTGGAAACACCATATATTTT. Translation gives CASSGHRSGNTIYF.

The rearrangement uses TRBV27 and TRBJ1-4; TRBD1 might be the D (5 bases). V was shortened by 2 bases and J by 0 bases, with 13 bases between the two germline ends. Germline V gene data show CDR1 as MNHEY and CDR2 as SMNVEV (reference sequence). This CDR3 contains 17 residues. As DNA, the CDR3 is TGTGCCAGCAGTTTACGGAGCGACAGTCCAACTAATGAAAAACTGTTTTTT. Encoded protein: CASSLRSDSPTNEKLFF.

The chain employs TRBV27 and TRBJ2-3, with 9 positions matching TRBD1. With V trimmed by 7 bases and J by 7 bases, 6 bases remained unmatched. The CDR3 has 13 amino acids. Germline loops: CDR1 MNHEY, CDR2 SMNVEV (reference sequence). CDR3 in DNA: TGTGCCAGCACAAGACAGGGGGACTATACGCAGTATTTT. Its translation is CASTRQGDYTQYF.

The chain links TRBV2 to TRBJ2-7, with D perhaps matching TRBD1 or TRBD2 (6 bases each). V was pared by 1 base and J by 1 base, with 14 bases between. Per the germline V gene, CDR1 is SNHLY and CDR2 is FYNNEI. This CDR3 spans 16 amino acids. The CDR3, as DNA: TGTGCCAGCAGTGAAGGGGGCGGGACACGTTCCTACGAGCAGTACTTC. Its protein product is CASSEGGGTRSYEQYF.

This clone was counted between two and nine times. V and J are TRBV4-1 and TRBJ2-5; 9 bases are a match to TRBD2. The germline V gene encodes CDR1 MGHRA and CDR2 YSYEKL. The CDR3 has 16 amino acids. V lost 1 base to trimming and J lost 5 bases; unmatched junction nucleotides: 8. The CDR3 nucleotides read TGCGCCAGCAGCCAAGTCGGCAGCGGGAGGCCCGAGACCCAGTACTTC. Translating it yields CASSQVGSGRPETQYF.

The chain is built from TRBV19 and TRBJ2-2, with 9 bases fitting TRBD2. V dropped 6 bases and J dropped 0; count of bases not matched to a gene: 2. The CDR3 runs to 15 residues. Germline assignment: CDR1 LNHDA and CDR2 SQIVND (reference sequence). The CDR3: CASSPSGTNTGELFF. CDR3 sequence (DNA): TGTGCCAGTAGCCCTAGCGGGACGAACACCGGGGAGCTGTTTTTT.

The V and J genes are TRBV19 and TRBJ2-4; D is unresolved. In germline, CDR1 is LNHDA, CDR2 SQIVND (reference sequence). V was cut by 4 bases and J by 2 bases, with 12 bases left in between. This CDR3 is 15 amino acids long. The CDR3 DNA sequence: TGTGCCAGTAGTAGACTCCAAGGGACCAAAAACATTCAGTACTTC. It is translated as CASSRLQGTKNIQYF.

The chain employs TRBV6-4 and TRBJ2-1; 9 positions match TRBD2. Germline CDR1 MRHNA, CDR2 SNTAGT. V was clipped by 8 bases and J by 0 bases; unmatched bases: 2. The CDR3 covers 14 residues. DNA for the CDR3: TGTGCCAGCCAGCGGGAGGTCTCCTACAATGAGCAGTTCTTC. Translating it yields CASQREVSYNEQFF.

The chain combines TRBV5-5 with TRBJ1-3; D call uncertain. Trimming removed 0 bases at V and 0 bases at J, with 7 bases between. Germline CDR1 is SGHKS and CDR2 is YYEKEE (reference sequence). The CDR3 is 15 amino acids. CDR3 region: CASSLEQLSGNTIYF. The DNA of the CDR3 is TGTGCCAGCAGCTTGGAACAGCTCTCTGGAAACACCATATATTTT.

The chain uses TRBV5-1 and TRBJ2-1; 10 bases line up with TRBD1. Germline loops: CDR1 SGHRS, CDR2 YFSETQ. The CDR3 runs to 16 residues. The V segment lost 3 bases and the J segment 6 bases; nucleotides outside the gene matches: 9. The CDR3, as DNA: TGCGCCAGCAGCTCGTCGACAGGGGGCGTCGGCAATGAGCAGTTCTTC. Translating it yields CASSSSTGGVGNEQFF.

V usage is TRBV19 and J usage is TRBJ1-6; D is uncertain. Germline V gene sequence: CDR1 LNHDA, CDR2 SQIVND (reference sequence). The CDR3 has 16 amino acids. Trimming pared 4 bases from V and 6 bases from J, leaving 16 bases between. The CDR3 here is CASSTTRLTPNSPLHF. Here the CDR3 DNA reads TGTGCCAGTAGTACTACCCGATTGACCCCTAATTCACCCCTCCACTTT.

V and J are TRBV19 and TRBJ2-6; the match to TRBD1 covers 10 bases. CDR1 and CDR2 from the germline V gene are LNHDA and SQIVND (reference sequence). V shed 11 bases, J shed 4 bases, and the junction held 11 bases outside the gene matches. The CDR3 loop spans 16 amino acids. For the CDR3, the DNA is TGTGCCTTGGGGCCGGGACAGGGGCTCGGGGCCAACGTCCTGACTTTC. Residues: CALGPGQGLGANVLTF.

The chain joins TRBV28 to TRBJ1-2; no reliable D call. The length of the CDR3 is 12 residues. Germline values: CDR1 MDHEN, CDR2 SYDVKM. V was clipped by 3 bases and J by 6 bases, with 8 bases between them. The CDR3 nucleotides read TGTGCCAGCAGTTTCATGGTAGATGGCTACACCTTC. This sequence encodes CASSFMVDGYTF.

V gene TRBV7-2 combines with J gene TRBJ2-3; the match to TRBD1 covers 9 bases. The ends lost 5 bases at V and 0 bases at J; junction bases unmatched: 6. The CDR3 extends over 16 amino acids. CDR1 and CDR2 from the germline V gene are SGHTA and FQGNSA. The CDR3 DNA follows: TGTGCCAGCAGCGCTAGACAGGGGGGCAGCACAGATACGCAGTATTTT. It is translated as CASSARQGGSTDTQYF. Based on the CDR3 plus reference TRBV7-2 and TRBJ2-3, the full variable domain is GAGVSQSPSNKVTEKGKDVELRCDPISGHTALYWYRQSLGQGLEFLIYFQGNSAPDKSGLPSDRFSAERTGGSVSTLTIQRTQQEDSAVYLCASSARQGGSTDTQYFGPGTRLTVL.

The J gene is TRBJ2-7, the V gene TRBV5-1; D may be TRBD1 (6 bases). Germline lookup yields CDR1 SGHRS and CDR2 YFSETQ. The CDR3 length is 15 residues. Trimming removed 0 bases from V and 5 bases from J, with 15 bases in between. The CDR3 here is CASSLGGQGINEQYF. DNA of the CDR3: TGCGCCAGCAGCTTGGGGGGCCAGGGGATAAACGAGCAGTACTTC.

The chain joins TRBV5-8 to TRBJ1-1; D gene unclear. The V gene's germline CDR1 is SGHTS and CDR2 YDEGEE. Trimming shortened V by 1 base and J by 8 bases, and 15 bases separated the two germline ends. The CDR3 has 14 residues. CDR3 sequence (DNA): TGTGCCAGCAGCTTGTCGTCAGTGACTACCGAAGCTTTCTTT. Encoded protein: CASSLSSVTTEAFF.

This clone was observed a single time. The chain employs TRBV11-2 and TRBJ2-1; a possible D gene is TRBD1 (5 bases). Germline CDR1 SGHAT, CDR2 FQNNGV. The CDR3 loop spans 15 amino acids. Trimming removed 5 bases from V and 7 bases from J, with 18 bases in between. The CDR3 DNA reads TGTGCCAGCAGCCCTACTTCTGGGGCGATGAATGAGCAGTTCTTC. Its protein product is CASSPTSGAMNEQFF.

By frequency in the sample, this clone is medium-sized. This chain connects TRBV6-6 to TRBJ1-1; D is possibly TRBD1 (6 bases). V was shortened by 6 bases and J by 11 bases, with 19 bases between the two germline ends. Germline V CDR1 and CDR2: MNHNY, SVGAGI (reference sequence). CDR3 size: 13 residues. Here the CDR3 DNA reads TGTGCCAGCAGCCCCGGGACAAGCTTTACGGCTTTCTTT. Translated: CASSPGTSFTAFF.